This TCR beta chain stems from a study of PD-L1 blockade in urothelial cancer. Study at large: Once treatment had started, blood was analyzed at 3 weeks (second dose) and again at 6 weeks. Median T cell yield from blood was fewer than 150,000.

The trim removed 4 bases at V and 5 bases at J, leaving 3 bases unmatched. The CDR3 is made up of 13 amino acids. From germline, CDR1 is SNHLY and CDR2 FYNNEI. Synthetic TCR analog templates were added to each PCR reaction. Assay: immunoSEQ multiplex PCR; the TCRdb copy retains only in-frame clones and omits some. The table has approximately 100,000 clones, around 93% seen once. The chain recombines TRBV2 with TRBJ2-5; 8 bases are a match to TRBD1. The receptor comes from a woman older than 75 with urothelial cancer. Sample: PBMCs, taken around atezolizumab (anti-PD-L1) treatment. The CDR3 loop reads CASSADREETQYF. CDR3 DNA sequence: TGTGCCAGCAGTGCGGACAGGGAGGAGACCCAGTACTTC.